The rows below give T cell receptor beta chains drawn from one sample of a study of T cell repertoires in cytomegalovirus infection. No antigens are known for them. TCRdb reprocessed the reads with MiXCR, giving one entry per CDR3 protein. Among almost 90,000 distinct CDR3 sequences listed, approximately 32% were seen once. This specimen was CD8+ T cells from cultured PBMCs, taken from culture after CMV antigen stimulation. The source is a human donor in good health (CMV status not recorded). Some clones in this sample may be carry-over from other donors' samples. Both conserved end residues are part of each CDR3. D genes are given only for firm matches. Some rows mark clone size as missing; the rest say once, few, many or name a class of expanded clone.

>TRBJ1-5|few|TRBV12-3/TRBV12-4|-
CASSLTDNQPQHF
TGTGCCAGCAGTTTAACCGACAATCAGCCCCAGCATTTT
>TRBJ2-3|few|TRBV27|-
CASSLWGGAQDTQYF
TGTGCCAGCAGTTTATGGGGGGGGGCCCAAGATACGCAGTATTTT
>TRBJ1-1|few|TRBV20-1|-
CSARDIVRGGGSNTEAFF
TGCAGTGCTAGAGATATAGTCAGGGGAGGAGGGTCGAACACTGAAGCTTTCTTT
>TRBJ1-1|few|TRBV2|-
CASTQTPPGWGTEAFF
TGTGCCAGCACTCAAACCCCCCCCGGATGGGGCACTGAAGCTTTCTTT
>TRBJ1-1|-|TRBV2|-
CASSEDLRRTEDGEAVF
TGTGCCAGCAGTGAAGACCTCCGGAGGACAGAGGACGGTGAAGCTGTCTTT
>TRBJ2-7|many|TRBV5-4|TRBD1
CASSPTGDEQYF
TGTGCCAGCAGCCCCACAGGGGACGAGCAGTACTTC
>TRBJ2-7|-|TRBV4-1|-
CASSQMRLTEQYF
TGCGCCAGCAGCCAAATGAGATTGACGGAGCAGTACTTC
>TRBJ1-1|many|TRBV15|-
CATSRTPVTEAFF
TGTGCCACCAGCAGGACTCCAGTCACTGAAGCTTTCTTT
>TRBJ2-1|-|TRBV2|TRBD2
CASKRGSQYHEQFF
TGTGCCAGCAAGCGGGGGTCCCAGTACCATGAGCAGTTCTTC
>TRBJ1-1|-|TRBV6-4|-
CASSDSSGTQSEAFF
TGTGCCAGCAGTGACTCAAGCGGGACACAGAGTGAAGCTTTCTTT
>TRBJ2-5|few|TRBV7-2|TRBD2
CASSPLLAGKGAQYF
TGTGCCAGCAGCCCTTTACTAGCGGGGAAGGGAGCCCAGTACTTC
>TRBJ2-7|-|TRBV24-1|TRBD2
CATSDLRGGEQYF
TGTGCCACCAGTGATTTGCGGGGGGGAGAGCAGTACTTC
>TRBJ1-1|many|TRBV7-6|-
CASSLLEGTEAFF
TGTGCCAGCAGCCTACTGGAGGGGACTGAAGCTTTCTTT
>TRBJ2-5|once|TRBV19|TRBD1
CASSIDLRQGPETQYF
TGTGCCAGTAGTATAGATCTTAGACAGGGACCAGAGACCCAGTACTTC
>TRBJ1-4|-|TRBV7-2|-
CASSLDGNEKLFF
TGTGCCAGCAGCCTGGACGGGAATGAAAAACTGTTTTTT
>TRBJ1-1|-|TRBV29-1|TRBD1
CSVVTGAGTEAFF
TGCAGCGTTGTGACAGGGGCAGGCACTGAAGCTTTCTTT
>TRBJ2-1|few|TRBV5-4|-
CASSLDWGPPSSYNEQFF
TGTGCCAGCAGCTTGGATTGGGGTCCCCCAAGCTCCTACAATGAGCAGTTCTTC
>TRBJ2-1|-|TRBV7-8|TRBD2
CASSLGPGGAVGEQFF
TGTGCCAGCAGCTTAGGTCCGGGGGGGGCCGTCGGTGAGCAGTTCTTC
>TRBJ1-5|-|TRBV7-2|-
CASSSTVLSNQPQHF
TGTGCCAGCAGCTCGACAGTCCTTAGCAATCAGCCCCAGCATTTT
>TRBJ2-1|-|TRBV4-1|-
CASSLGPGGYNEQFF
TGCGCCAGCAGCCTTGGACCGGGCGGCTACAATGAGCAGTTCTTC
>TRBJ1-1|many|TRBV6-1|-
CASSLYMNTEAFF
TGTGCCAGCAGTTTGTACATGAACACTGAAGCTTTCTTT
>TRBJ1-4|-|TRBV24-1|-
CATSGLDNTLFF
TGTGCCACCAGTGGTTTGGACAACACACTGTTTTTT
>TRBJ1-4|many|TRBV7-2|-
CASSDYPPEKLFF
TGTGCCAGCAGCGATTACCCTCCCGAAAAACTGTTTTTT
>TRBJ2-7|-|TRBV20-1|-
CSARPHRSYEQYF
TGCAGTGCTAGACCCCATCGCTCCTACGAGCAGTACTTC
>TRBJ1-2|few|TRBV7-9|-
CASSLSGGEINYGYTF
TGTGCCAGCAGCTTATCGGGGGGGGAGATAAACTATGGCTACACCTTC
>TRBJ1-5|-|TRBV19|-
CASSAGGGQPQHF
TGTGCCAGTAGTGCGGGGGGGGGGCAGCCCCAGCATTTT
>TRBJ2-1|many|TRBV7-6|-
CASSFDSGSSYNEQFF
TGTGCCAGCAGCTTCGATTCGGGGAGCTCCTACAATGAGCAGTTCTTC
>TRBJ1-1|many|TRBV28|-
CASSLTGQGRTEAFF
TGTGCCAGCAGTTTAACCGGGCAGGGGCGGACTGAAGCTTTCTTT
>TRBJ2-3|few|TRBV7-6|TRBD2
CASSLAGGIDTQYF
TGTGCCAGCAGCCTAGCGGGGGGGATAGATACGCAGTATTTT
>TRBJ2-6|-|TRBV20-1|TRBD1
CSARKTGHHSGANVLTF
TGCAGTGCTAGAAAGACAGGGCACCACTCTGGGGCCAACGTCCTGACTTTC